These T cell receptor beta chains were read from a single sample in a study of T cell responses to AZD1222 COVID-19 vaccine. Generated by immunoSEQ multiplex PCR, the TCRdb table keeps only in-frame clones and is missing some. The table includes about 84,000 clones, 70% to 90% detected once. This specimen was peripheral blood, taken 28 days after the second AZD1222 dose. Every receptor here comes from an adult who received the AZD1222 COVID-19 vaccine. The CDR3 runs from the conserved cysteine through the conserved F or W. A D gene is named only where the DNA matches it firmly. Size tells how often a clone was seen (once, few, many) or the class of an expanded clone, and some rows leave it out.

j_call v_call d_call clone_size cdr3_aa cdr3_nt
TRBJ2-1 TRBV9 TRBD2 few CASTPTSAGDEQFF TGTGCCAGCACCCCGACTAGCGCGGGAGATGAGCAGTTCTTC
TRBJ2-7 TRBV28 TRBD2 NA CASSLSRLAGASYEQYF TGTGCCAGCAGTTTATCGAGACTAGCGGGAGCCTCCTACGAGCAGTACTTC
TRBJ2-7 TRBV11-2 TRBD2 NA CASSLGLLAGGYEQYF TGTGCCAGCAGCTTGGGTCTCTTAGCGGGTGGGTACGAGCAGTACTTC
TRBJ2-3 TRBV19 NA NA CASSISGSADTQYF TGTGCCAGTAGTATTTCCGGGAGTGCAGATACGCAGTATTTT
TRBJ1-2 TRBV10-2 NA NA CASSASREYGYTF TGCGCCAGCAGTGCCTCGAGGGAATATGGCTACACCTTC
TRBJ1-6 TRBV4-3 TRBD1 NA CASSQGRTGNSSPLHF TGCGCCAGCAGCCAAGGTAGGACAGGGAATAGCTCACCCCTCCACTTT
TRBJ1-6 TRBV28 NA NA CASRIRVGYNSPLHF TGTGCCAGCAGGATCAGGGTAGGGTATAATTCACCCCTCCACTTT
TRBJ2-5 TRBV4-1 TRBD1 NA CASSRGQGAEETQYF TGCGCCAGCAGCCGGGGACAGGGGGCGGAGGAGACCCAGTACTTC
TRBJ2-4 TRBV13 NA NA CASSFAVLGGRQNIQYF TGTGCCAGCAGCTTCGCGGTGCTTGGGGGGAGACAAAACATTCAGTACTTC
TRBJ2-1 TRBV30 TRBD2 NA CAWVRLAGHYNEQFF TGTGCCTGGGTCCGACTAGCGGGGCACTACAATGAGCAGTTCTTC
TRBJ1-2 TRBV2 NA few CASSQRGGIYGYTF TGTGCCAGCAGCCAAAGGGGGGGAATCTATGGCTACACCTTC
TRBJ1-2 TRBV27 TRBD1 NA CASGTSGGGGYTF TGTGCCAGCGGAACATCAGGGGGAGGGGGCTACACCTTC
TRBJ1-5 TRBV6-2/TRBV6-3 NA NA CASSLMGENQPQHF TGTGCCAGCAGTTTAATGGGAGAGAATCAGCCCCAGCATTTT
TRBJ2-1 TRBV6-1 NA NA CASSGAPTSSYNEQFF TGTGCCAGCAGTGGAGCACCCACTAGCTCCTACAATGAGCAGTTCTTC
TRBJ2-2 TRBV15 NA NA CATSRDKLFTANTGELFF TGTGCCACCAGCAGAGATAAACTTTTCACAGCGAACACCGGGGAGCTGTTTTTT
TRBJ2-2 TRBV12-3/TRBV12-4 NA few CASTRTGELFF TGTGCCAGCACCCGCACCGGGGAGCTGTTTTTT
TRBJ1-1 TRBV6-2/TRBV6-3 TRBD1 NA CASTPAPGQLNTEAFF TGTGCCAGCACCCCAGCTCCGGGACAGTTGAACACTGAAGCTTTCTTT
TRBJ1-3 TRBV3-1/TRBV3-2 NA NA CASSQFRDRGNTIYF TGTGCCAGCAGCCAGTTCCGGGACCGTGGAAACACCATATATTTT
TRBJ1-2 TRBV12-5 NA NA CASGLGRAGHSGYTF TGTGCTAGTGGTTTGGGCCGGGCAGGACACTCGGGCTACACCTTC
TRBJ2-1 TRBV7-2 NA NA CASSQGGGVSYNEQFF TGTGCCAGCAGCCAAGGTGGCGGGGTGTCCTACAATGAGCAGTTCTTC
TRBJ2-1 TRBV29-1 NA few CSAGPAIGGPVFF TGCAGCGCCGGACCGGCAATCGGAGGGCCCGTTTTCTTC
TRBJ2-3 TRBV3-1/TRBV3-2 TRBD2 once CASSPRLAGYTDTQYF TGTGCCAGCAGCCCAAGACTAGCGGGTTACACAGATACGCAGTATTTT
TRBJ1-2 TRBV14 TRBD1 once CASRSGTGDYYGYTF TGTGCCAGCAGATCAGGAACAGGGGATTACTATGGCTACACCTTC
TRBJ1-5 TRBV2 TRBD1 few CASSQAGGGGQPQHF TGTGCCAGCAGTCAAGCAGGGGGAGGAGGTCAGCCCCAGCATTTT
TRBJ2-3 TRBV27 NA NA CASSFGGFSTDTQYF TGTGCCAGCAGTTTTGGGGGGTTCAGCACAGATACGCAGTATTTT
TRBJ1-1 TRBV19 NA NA CASSSGYMNTEAFF TGTGCCAGTAGTTCAGGGTATATGAACACTGAAGCTTTCTTT
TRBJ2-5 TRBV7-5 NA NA CARSLNGTSSREETQYF TGTGCCAGAAGCCTAAACGGAACCTCCTCTCGGGAAGAGACCCAGTACTTC
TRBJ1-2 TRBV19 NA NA CASTAGIVYGYTF TGTGCCAGTACGGCAGGGATCGTCTATGGCTACACCTTC
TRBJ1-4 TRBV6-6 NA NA CASKRRTEVEKLFF TGTGCCAGCAAGAGGAGGACAGAGGTAGAAAAACTGTTTTTT
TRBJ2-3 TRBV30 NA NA CAWTGWRTDTQYF TGTGCCTGGACAGGTTGGCGCACAGATACGCAGTATTTT
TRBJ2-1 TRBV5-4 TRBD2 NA CAPGTSGDNEQFF TGTGCCCCTGGGACTAGCGGGGACAATGAGCAGTTCTTC
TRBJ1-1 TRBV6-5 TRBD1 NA CASGERTGSTEAFF TGTGCCAGCGGGGAGAGGACAGGGTCTACTGAAGCTTTCTTT
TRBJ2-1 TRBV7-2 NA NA CASSLMRLNEQFF TGTGCCAGCAGCCTAATGAGACTCAATGAGCAGTTCTTC
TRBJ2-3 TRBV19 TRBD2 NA CATLVSGGASDTQYF TGTGCCACCCTAGTGAGCGGGGGAGCTTCGGATACGCAGTATTTT
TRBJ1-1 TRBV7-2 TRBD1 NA CASSFDRGRMNTEAFF TGTGCCAGCAGCTTTGACAGGGGGAGGATGAACACTGAAGCTTTCTTT
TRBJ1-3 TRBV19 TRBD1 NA CASAAGTGFSGNTIYF TGTGCCAGTGCCGCCGGGACAGGGTTTTCTGGAAACACCATATATTTT
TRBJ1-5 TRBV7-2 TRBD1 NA CASSLDGQGHQPQHF TGTGCCAGCAGCTTAGACGGACAGGGCCATCAGCCCCAGCATTTT
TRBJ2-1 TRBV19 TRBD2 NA CASSIAGTSGANEQFF TGTGCCAGTAGTATCGCCGGGACTAGCGGGGCCAATGAGCAGTTCTTC
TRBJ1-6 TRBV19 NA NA CASSQRTVVYTSPLHF TGTGCCAGTAGTCAGCGGACAGTCGTGTATACTTCACCCCTCCACTTT
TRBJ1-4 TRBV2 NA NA CASSAVLTTNEKLFF TGTGCCAGCAGCGCAGTGTTGACAACTAATGAAAAACTGTTTTTT
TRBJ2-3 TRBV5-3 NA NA CARSLVGVGTDTQYF TGTGCCAGAAGCTTGGTGGGAGTGGGCACAGATACGCAGTATTTT
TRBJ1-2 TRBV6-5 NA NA CAGYRDNTYGYTF TGTGCCGGCTACAGGGACAACACCTATGGCTACACCTTC
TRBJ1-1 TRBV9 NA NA CASSVGGENTEAFF TGTGCCAGCAGCGTAGGGGGAGAAAACACTGAAGCTTTCTTT
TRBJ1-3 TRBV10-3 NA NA CAISPHKGSGNTIYF TGTGCCATCAGCCCCCACAAGGGCTCTGGAAACACCATATATTTT
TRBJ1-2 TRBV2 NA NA CASSVTGQGYTF TGTGCCAGCAGTGTTACAGGGCAAGGCTACACCTTC
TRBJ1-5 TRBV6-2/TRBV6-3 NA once CASSSASTANQPQHF TGTGCCAGCAGTTCCGCCAGCACGGCGAATCAGCCCCAGCATTTT
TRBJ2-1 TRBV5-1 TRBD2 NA CASSLPTGGPGEQFF TGCGCCAGCAGCTTGCCAACGGGGGGGCCGGGTGAGCAGTTCTTC
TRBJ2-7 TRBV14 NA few CASSRLDSHYEQYF TGTGCCAGCAGCCGACTGGACAGCCACTACGAGCAGTACTTC
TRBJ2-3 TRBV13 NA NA CASSLSRGNTQYF TGTGCCAGCAGCTTAAGTCGGGGGAATACGCAGTATTTT
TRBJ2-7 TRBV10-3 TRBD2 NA CAISPGTSGYEQYF TGTGCCATCAGCCCCGGGACTAGCGGCTACGAGCAGTACTTC
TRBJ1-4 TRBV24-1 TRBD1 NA CATSDPGTAAEKLFF TGTGCCACCAGTGACCCCGGGACAGCTGCTGAAAAACTGTTTTTT